This TCR beta chain was sequenced in a study of CD8+ T cells in alopecia areata (dated by TCRdb to between 2018 and 2020). For the study in its entirety: Skin from C3H/HeJ donors with spontaneous alopecia (roughly 6-13 months old) was grafted onto female C3H/HeJ recipients that were about 6-10 weeks old. High-throughput TCRbeta sequencing was used to examine T cell clonal expansion in alopecia areata in both the C3H/HeJ mouse model and human patients. Human TCRbeta sequencing covered scalp tissue and sorted CD4+ and CD8+ peripheral blood T cells from patchy and totalis/universalis alopecia areata patients and healthy controls. Scalp clonality was compared across normal scalp (n=4), patchy alopecia areata scalp (n=8), and alopecia totalis/universalis scalp (n=8). RNA was extracted with the PAXgene miRNA kit for fixed scalp, the miRNeasy kit for PBMCs, and the RNeasy kit for mouse skin. TCRbeta CDR3 regions were amplified by immunoSEQ multiplex PCR with 35 Vbeta forward and 13 Jbeta reverse primers. The paper's findings and limits, for the study overall: Compared with normal scalp, lesional scalp, particularly in alopecia totalis/universalis, had higher clonality and more expanded CD8+ clones, which suggests antigenic drive. Shared TCR sequences between patients were less evident than in mice, which may be partly attributable to HLA diversity in the patient population. Unlike mouse skin, which is dominated by gammadelta T cells, normal human skin has resident alphabeta T cells that are also sequenced, and this complicates analysis of the scalp TCR repertoire.

Regarding this clone: Its antigen specificity is not known. Gene names, together with germline sequences, are murine for this receptor. The missing CDR3 end, 4 residues past where the read stops, is filled in from the germline J gene.

Receptors were amplified or captured by the immunoSEQ multiplex PCR assay. For TCR sequencing, RNA was extracted from every sample and reverse transcribed into cDNA to serve as template. SuperScript III was used for first-strand cDNA synthesis, primed with a 2:1 mix of oligo-dT and random hexamers. A synthetic immune receptor repertoire was used to assess amplification bias, and residual bias was removed computationally. Libraries were sequenced on Illumina HiSeq with 60 bp reads covering the CDR3, read from J toward V. The study's own analysis went as follows. After raw reads were preprocessed to remove errors, the CDR3 was defined following IMGT conventions as running from the conserved cysteine to phenylalanine. Clonality was computed as 1 minus the Shannon entropy, with the entropy normalized by log2 of the number of productive unique TCRs. Whether each scalp clone was CD4 or CD8 was inferred by checking scalp TCRbeta sequences against the CD4 and CD8 repertoires from sorted blood. The immuneACCESS repertoire file appears here via TCRdb, limited to in-frame rearrangements. These files lack a portion of the clones; in checked studies, under half of the deficit traces to unresolved V genes, and the cause of the others is not known. The V and J calls and the clone size are those of that table, but D and trimming were determined from the DNA. The sample features more than 250,000 clones, and none is a singleton. The ten top clones hold 1.2% of the sample.

Pooled mouse cutaneous lymph node cells were stained for CD4, CD8alpha, NKG2D, NKG2ACE and other markers, then sorted on a BD Influx. The CDR3, from cysteine to phenylalanine, totals 16 residues. The DNA has 36 bases, all within the CDR3, and is read from base 1. From the germline V gene (reference sequence), CDR1 is NSQYPW and CDR2 is LRSPGD. The chain is assembled from TRBV1 and TRBJ2-7; a stretch of 8 junction bases matches TRBD2. The receptor was derived from a C3H/HeJ mouse with alopecia areata. Mice from this strain have the MHC haplotype H2-k. Specimen: CD4+ T cells sorted from a lymph node. CDR3 DNA (partial): TGCACCTGCAGTGCAGACCCTGGGGGGTATGCCCAT. It codes for CTCSADPGGYAH. The CDR3, in full, reads CTCSADPGGYAHEQYF.